This T cell receptor beta chain is drawn from a study of control samples from healthy donors and cancer patients. Sequencing was performed with immunoSEQ multiplex PCR; in TCRdb, only in-frame clones are kept and a portion is missing. Of roughly 25,000 clones in the sample, roughly 93% were seen once. This CDR3 is built from 14 residues. Germline CDR1 is SGHAT and CDR2 is FQNNGV. Trimming left V 1 base short and J 0 bases short, with 7 bases between. The chain uses TRBV11-2 and TRBJ2-7; no firm D call. The source of this sequence is a man in his fifties with lung cancer. The specimen sequenced was PBMCs. As DNA, the CDR3 is TGTGCCAGCAGCTTAGGGTGGAGCTCCTACGAGCAGTACTTC. Residues: CASSLGWSSYEQYF.